The 31 T cell receptor beta chains listed next were all sequenced from one sample in a study of CD8 T cells in ankylosing spondylitis. TCRdb re-analysed the 5' RACE reads in MiXCR, keeping a single row per CDR3 protein. The repertoire holds some 340,000 distinct CDR3 sequences, over 12% seen once, with 1.1% in the top ten. Source material: blood, either unsorted or a sorted T cell fraction (not recorded which). The receptors derive from a male donor with ankylosing spondylitis or in good health (not recorded which).

The gene calls are TRBV27 and TRBJ1-2; D is possibly TRBD1 (5 bases). With 2 bases removed from V and 7 bases from J, the gap between germline ends came to 17 bases. This CDR3 spans 15 amino acids. Germline V gene data show CDR1 as MNHEY and CDR2 as SMNVEV (reference sequence). The CDR3 nucleotides are TGTGCCAGCAGTTTAAAAGGGGAATTTCTTAGTGGCTACACCTTC. Translating it yields CASSLKGEFLSGYTF.

This clonotype was counted ten times or more. The gene calls are TRBV4-2 and TRBJ2-1; D possibly corresponds to TRBD1 (5 bases). The CDR3 is 15 residues long. Per germline, CDR1 LGHNA and CDR2 YNFKEQ. Deletions cut 1 base from V and 8 bases from J, with 15 bases between. The CDR3 region is CASSQGGRVFDEQFF. CDR3 DNA sequence: TGTGCCAGCAGCCAAGGGGGCAGGGTATTCGATGAGCAGTTCTTC.

This clonotype has a handful of counts. CDR3 in amino acids: CASSRQGATGANVLTF. The CDR3 DNA sequence: TGTGCCAGCAGTAGACAGGGAGCAACTGGGGCCAACGTCCTGACTTTC. This sequence joins TRBV6-1 and TRBJ2-6; 7 bases are shared with TRBD1. The CDR3 has 16 residues. J was trimmed by 2 bases and V by 5 bases; bases with no gene match: 6. Germline V gene sequence: CDR1 MNHNS, CDR2 SASEGT.

This clonotype was observed at least ten times. The chain uses TRBV5-1 and TRBJ2-3; the D is unclear. The CDR3 totals 12 residues. Germline loops: CDR1 SGHRS, CDR2 YFSETQ. V dropped 4 bases and J dropped 6 bases, with 9 bases sitting between them. The CDR3 nucleotides read TGCGCCAGCAGCGACGCGGCCGATACGCAGTATTTT. It yields the protein CASSDAADTQYF.

The chain carries TRBV3-1 and TRBJ2-3; TRBD1 might be the D (5 bases). Deletions cut 0 bases from V and 0 bases from J, with 10 bases between. This CDR3 has 16 amino acids. Germline V gives CDR1 LGHDT, CDR2 YNNKEL (reference sequence). CDR3 sequence: CASSQDTGFSTDTQYF. The CDR3 nucleotides read TGTGCCAGCAGCCAAGACACAGGATTTAGCACAGATACGCAGTATTTT.

This clonotype turned up a few times. This sequence joins TRBV7-9 and TRBJ2-7, with D uncertain. The CDR3 is made up of 14 amino acids. Deletions cut 5 bases from V and 1 base from J, with 12 bases between. The germline V gene has CDR1 SEHNR and CDR2 FQNEAQ (reference sequence). In nucleotides, the CDR3 is TGTGCCAGCAGCCCGAGGTCCTTTTCCTACGAGCAGTACTTC. It translates to CASSPRSFSYEQYF.

The chain links TRBV5-1 to TRBJ2-1, with 7 bases that match TRBD2. The CDR3 is 14 residues long. Looked up from germline, CDR1 is SGHRS and CDR2 is YFSETQ. V shed 1 base and J 2 bases; nucleotides not matched to a gene: 0. In DNA, the CDR3 is TGCGCCAGCAGCTTGACTAGCGCCTACAATGAGCAGTTCTTC. Amino acid sequence: CASSLTSAYNEQFF.

This clonotype occurred many times. The chain links TRBV5-1 to TRBJ1-1; D unresolved. V shed 4 bases and J shed 5 bases, with 15 bases lying between them. This CDR3 spans 14 amino acids. Germline V gives CDR1 SGHRS, CDR2 YFSETQ. As DNA, the CDR3 is TGCGCCAGCAGCCGCTCAGCAGCCGATACTGAAGCTTTCTTT. This sequence encodes CASSRSAADTEAFF. The complete variable domain, with remaining parts taken from reference TRBV5-1 and TRBJ1-1, reads KAGVTQTPRYLIKTRGQQVTLSCSPISGHRSVSWYQQTPGQGLQFLFEYFSETQRNKGNFPGRFSGRQFSNSRSEMNVSTLELGDSALYLCASSRSAADTEAFFGQGTRLTVV.

In this sample, this clonotype turned up a few times. This sequence joins TRBV5-1 and TRBJ2-2; the match to TRBD1 covers 8 bases. Trimming cost V 0 bases and J 2 bases; bases outside gene matches: 6. Germline loops: CDR1 SGHRS, CDR2 YFSETQ. The CDR3 is 17 residues long. Here the CDR3 reads CASSLVGDRTNTGELFF. Here the CDR3 DNA reads TGCGCCAGCAGCTTGGTGGGGGACAGGACCAACACCGGGGAGCTGTTTTTT.

The chain employs TRBV12-3 or TRBV12-4 and TRBJ1-1, with D unclear. This CDR3 contains 17 residues. V lost 7 bases and J lost 2, with 23 bases in between. The CDR3 DNA reads TGTGCCAGCACCCCAAGAGGCGCGGCGAATAAAAACACTGAAGCTTTCTTT. This codes for CASTPRGAANKNTEAFF.

The chain recombines TRBV7-9 with TRBJ2-1; no reliable D call. This CDR3 is 15 amino acids long. Trimming left V 1 base short and J 0 bases short, with 7 bases between. The germline gives CDR1 SEHNR, CDR2 FQNEAQ (reference sequence). The CDR3 DNA sequence: TGTGCCAGCAGCTTAGGACCTGACTCCTACAATGAGCAGTTCTTC. It translates to CASSLGPDSYNEQFF.

The CDR3 region is CASSQGTSAVEQYF. In DNA form, the CDR3 reads TGTGCCAGCAGCCAAGGGACTAGCGCGGTCGAGCAGTACTTC. The chain links TRBV7-9 to TRBJ2-7; 10 bases fit TRBD2. V shed 5 bases and J 6 bases; nucleotides not matched to a gene: 7. The V gene's germline CDR1 is SEHNR and CDR2 FQNEAQ (reference sequence). The CDR3 runs 14 residues.

The chain recombines TRBV5-1 with TRBJ2-2, with TRBD1 identical over 7 bases. Germline lookup yields CDR1 SGHRS and CDR2 YFSETQ. With V trimmed by 5 bases and J by 4 bases, 8 bases remained unmatched. The CDR3 spans 15 residues. CDR3 region: CASSPTGLRTGELFF. As DNA, the CDR3 is TGCGCCAGCAGTCCGACAGGGTTGCGCACCGGGGAGCTGTTTTTT.

The CDR3 DNA reads as TGTGCCAGCACCTCGGGTCGGCAGAGCCCCTACGAGCAGTACTTC. It specifies CASTSGRQSPYEQYF. The rearrangement joins TRBV7-9 to TRBJ2-7; D gene ambiguous. Germline V lookup: CDR1 SEHNR, CDR2 FQNEAQ (reference sequence). The CDR3 is 15 residues long. V was clipped by 7 bases and J by 2 bases, with 18 bases between them. Full variable domain (remainder filled in from reference TRBV7-9 and TRBJ2-7): DTGVSQNPRHKITKRGQNVTFRCDPISEHNRLYWYRQTLGQGPEFLTYFQNEAQLEKSRLLSDRFSAERPKGSFSTLEIQRTEQGDSAMYLCASTSGRQSPYEQYFGPGTRLTVT.

The sample holds a few counts of this clonotype. V usage is TRBV6-5 and J usage is TRBJ2-3; no clear D gene. The V end lost 0 bases, the J end lost 3 bases, and 10 bases lay between the germline ends. This CDR3 is built from 15 residues. Germline CDR1 reads MNHEY; CDR2 reads SVGAGI. CDR3 coding DNA: TGTGCCAGCAGTTACTCAGAAGTCAGGACAGATACGCAGTATTTT. Translating gives CASSYSEVRTDTQYF.

This clonotype was picked up a small number of times. The CDR3 DNA sequence: TGTGCCAGCAGCGGGGGACAGGTCCGTAAAGGCTACTATGGCTACACCTTC. Protein sequence: CASSGGQVRKGYYGYTF. The chain combines TRBV7-9 with TRBJ1-2; 8 nucleotides line up with TRBD1. V lost 5 bases, J lost 3 bases, and 14 bases stayed unmatched. The CDR3 has 17 residues. The germline CDR1 and CDR2 sequences are SEHNR and FQNEAQ (reference sequence).

In this sample, this clonotype turned up a few times. The rearrangement uses TRBV20-1 and TRBJ2-2, with a possible D match to TRBD1 (6 bases). V was shortened by 6 bases and J by 5 bases, with 16 bases between the two germline ends. CDR1 and CDR2 (germline): DFQATT, SNEGSKA (reference sequence). This CDR3 has 14 residues. CDR3 amino acids: CSATGGAETGELFF. CDR3 DNA: TGCAGTGCAACTGGGGGCGCAGAAACCGGGGAGCTGTTTTTT.

This clonotype was detected a few times. V usage is TRBV6-5 and J usage is TRBJ2-2; 9 nucleotides line up with TRBD1. Germline V CDR1 and CDR2: MNHEY, SVGAGI. J lost 5 bases, V lost 6 bases, and 7 bases had no gene match. The CDR3 covers 15 residues. In DNA, the CDR3 is TGTGCCAGCAGCTACAGGGGGCAGGAGACCGGGGAGCTGTTTTTT. Protein product: CASSYRGQETGELFF.

This clonotype was counted between two and nine times. This chain connects TRBV7-2 to TRBJ2-2, with D possibly TRBD1 on 5 matching bases. The CDR3 extends over 16 amino acids. The V end lost 3 bases, the J end lost 2 bases, and 13 bases lay between the germline ends. CDR1 and CDR2 from the germline V gene are SGHTA and FQGNSA. This CDR3 reads CASSFFARVNTGELFF. CDR3 nucleotides: TGTGCCAGCAGCTTTTTCGCCAGGGTCAACACCGGGGAGCTGTTTTTT.

The CDR3 loop reads CASSLGRAPTNEKLFF. CDR3 sequence (DNA): TGTGCCAGCAGCTTAGGCAGGGCCCCAACTAATGAAAAACTGTTTTTT. The V gene is TRBV7-6, the J gene TRBJ1-4; a possible D gene is TRBD1 (5 bases). The CDR3 runs to 16 residues. Germline V CDR1 and CDR2: SGHVS, FNYEAQ. V lost 1 base and J lost 0, with 9 bases in between.

This clonotype has only a few counts. The chain carries TRBV3-1 and TRBJ1-2; D is undetermined. Trimming removed 4 bases from V and 2 bases from J, with 11 bases in between. Germline V gene data show CDR1 as LGHDT and CDR2 as YNNKEL (reference sequence). The CDR3 runs 14 residues. The CDR3 sequence is CASSPPAKNYGYTF. The CDR3 DNA follows: TGTGCCAGCAGCCCTCCGGCGAAAAACTATGGCTACACCTTC. Filled out from reference TRBV3-1 and TRBJ1-2, the complete variable domain reads DTAVSQTPKYLVTQMGNDKSIKCEQNLGHDTMYWYKQDSKKFLKIMFSYNNKELIINETVPNRFSPKSPDKAHLNLHINSLELGDSAVYFCASSPPAKNYGYTFGSGTRLTVV.

This clonotype has a handful of counts. The CDR3 bases are TGTGCCAGCGCACGGACTAGTCGACAGACCCAGTACTTC. It translates to CASARTSRQTQYF. The chain is built from TRBV7-2 and TRBJ2-5; 7 bases are shared with TRBD2. Per the germline V gene, CDR1 is SGHTA and CDR2 is FQGNSA. The CDR3 covers 13 residues. The ends lost 8 bases at V and 6 bases at J; junction bases unmatched: 9.

The gene calls are TRBV12-3 or TRBV12-4 and TRBJ1-5, with D possibly being TRBD1 (5 bases). The CDR3 runs 15 residues. Trimming left V 1 base short and J 3 bases short, with 10 bases between. In DNA form, the CDR3 reads TGTGCCAGCAGTTTAGAGGGGAGCACCAATCAGCCCCAGCATTTT. Its protein product is CASSLEGSTNQPQHF.

This clonotype was seen only a few times. The rearrangement uses TRBV20-1 and TRBJ2-1, with 15 bases identical to TRBD2. CDR3 length equals 19 residues. The V gene end was trimmed by 3 bases and the J gene end by 6 bases; junction bases not matched to a gene: 15. Germline lookup yields CDR1 DFQATT and CDR2 SNEGSKA (reference sequence). The CDR3 loop is CSASSRTSGRARLGNEQFF. DNA for the CDR3: TGCAGTGCTAGTTCTCGGACTAGCGGGAGGGCCAGGTTAGGCAATGAGCAGTTCTTC.

This clonotype showed up just a few times. V and J are TRBV4-1 and TRBJ2-4; the D gene is possibly TRBD2 (6 bases). Germline values: CDR1 MGHRA, CDR2 YSYEKL. This CDR3 is built from 17 residues. Trimming took 1 base from V and 0 from J, leaving 13 bases between them. The CDR3 spells CASSQGRARGAKNIQYF. The CDR3 DNA is TGCGCCAGCAGCCAAGGGAGGGCCCGGGGAGCCAAAAACATTCAGTACTTC.

This clonotype was found a few times. V usage is TRBV7-9 and J usage is TRBJ1-2; D might be TRBD1 (5 bases). The germline V gene has CDR1 SEHNR and CDR2 FQNEAQ (reference sequence). V lost 5 bases and J lost 7, with 14 bases in between. This CDR3 comprises 13 residues. CDR3 sequence (DNA): TGTGCCAGCAGCCTGACACAGGCTACTGGCTACACCTTC. It specifies CASSLTQATGYTF.

This clonotype was seen a handful of times. The chain combines TRBV20-1 with TRBJ2-7; maybe TRBD1 (6 bases). V was pared by 2 bases and J by 2 bases, with 16 bases between. The germline V gene encodes CDR1 DFQATT and CDR2 SNEGSKA (reference sequence). The length of the CDR3 is 15 residues. The CDR3 loop is CSARPGHAPPYEQYF. Written as DNA, the CDR3 is TGCAGTGCTAGACCGGGACACGCGCCTCCCTACGAGCAGTACTTC.

The sample holds a few counts of this clonotype. The chain carries TRBV25-1 and TRBJ2-5; TRBD2 is a possible D gene (5 bases). The V and J ends lost 3 bases and 3 bases respectively, with 11 bases between them. The CDR3 runs 14 residues. Germline-derived CDR1 and CDR2 are MGHDK and SYGVNS. The CDR3 DNA reads as TGTGCCAGCAGTGAGTCTGGAGGCAAAGAGACCCAGTACTTC. Encoded protein: CASSESGGKETQYF.

The chain employs TRBV10-3 and TRBJ1-1, with D unresolved. Between the trimmed V and J ends, which lost 6 bases and 5 bases, there was a span of 13 bases. The CDR3 is made up of 13 amino acids. Germline V lookup: CDR1 ENHRY, CDR2 SYGVKD. The CDR3 DNA reads as TGTGCCATCAGCCCCACCCCGGGGACTGAAGCTTTCTTT. Protein: CAISPTPGTEAFF.

This clonotype came up a few times. The rearrangement uses TRBV12-3 or TRBV12-4 and TRBJ1-6, with TRBD1 as a possible D gene (6 bases). Trimming left V 5 bases short and J 9 bases short, with 20 bases between. The CDR3 is made up of 16 amino acids. DNA for the CDR3: TGTGCCAGCAGTACCACAGGGCTACGAGTAGGTTCACCCCTCCACTTT. The encoded protein is CASSTTGLRVGSPLHF.

This clonotype was seen a few times. This chain uses TRBV20-1 with TRBJ2-7; TRBD1 or TRBD2 may be the D gene (5 bases each). V lost 0 bases, J lost 6 bases, and 24 bases lay in between. Germline CDR1 and CDR2: DFQATT and SNEGSKA (reference sequence). The CDR3 is made up of 17 amino acids. CDR3 DNA: TGCAGTGCTAGAGAGAGGGGCCTAGCTATATTAGGGGCCGAGCAGTACTTC. Translating gives CSARERGLAILGAEQYF.